A selection of T cell receptor beta chains follows, all from one sample in a study of T cells expressing NK-cell markers. Each CDR3 protein gets one entry in TCRdb, which reprocessed the 5' RACE reads and gives no DNA. The table for this sample gives 300,000 to 500,000 distinct CDR3 sequences. The sequenced material came from blood T cells: a sorted CD56 or NKG2C T cell subset, CD4+ or CD8+ T cells, or bulk PBMC T cells (not recorded which). These receptor sequences come from a woman aged 45-65 years in good health. Each CDR3 is given with its conserved first and last residue.

>TRBV2|TRBJ2-6
CASRKGQGALGANVLTF
>TRBV7-2|TRBJ1-5
CASSYRGEQPQHF
>TRBV27|TRBJ2-3
CASSFAVAGSYTQYF
>TRBV20-1|TRBJ1-3
CSARAGIANTIYF
>TRBV12-3/TRBV12-4|TRBJ2-3
CASRSEGRSTDTQYF
>TRBV5-1|TRBJ1-4
CASSLNPGTPQQDEKLFF
>TRBV29-1|TRBJ1-2
CSVAPPTGGQNYGYTF
>TRBV12-3/TRBV12-4|TRBJ1-5
CASSFRTGVSQPQHF
>TRBV12-3/TRBV12-4|TRBJ2-6
CASSFSQGWALLTGANVLTF
>TRBV11-1|TRBJ2-7
CASSSGLFAYEQYF
>TRBV20-1|TRBJ2-7
CSAGRLSYEQYF
>TRBV29-1|TRBJ2-1
CSVEDRLAPSYNEQFF
>TRBV20-1|TRBJ2-7
CSAPGASSYEQYF
>TRBV11-2|TRBJ2-3
CASSFEHGISTDTQYF
>TRBV11-1|TRBJ1-1
CASSLDPNPGANTEAFF
>TRBV7-8|TRBJ2-1
CASSNQALALYQGEQFF
>TRBV10-3|TRBJ2-6
CAISEHQGSGANVLTF
>TRBV10-3|TRBJ2-1
CATRRLSGRATDLIYEQFF
>TRBV6-2/TRBV6-3|TRBJ2-3
CASESLDQSSTDTQYF
>TRBV12-3/TRBV12-4|TRBJ2-1
CASSYGHLSGRGYNEQFF
>TRBV11-2|TRBJ1-1
CASSLPGGVWAFF
>TRBV3-1|TRBJ2-1
CASSQDNRNNEQFF
>TRBV12-3/TRBV12-4|TRBJ1-1
CATSPGGGTGEAFF
>TRBV3-1|TRBJ1-6
CATGAPNSPLHF
>TRBV12-3/TRBV12-4|TRBJ2-5
CASSLRQTFQETQYF
>TRBV5-1|TRBJ2-1
CASSLATVNNEQFF
>TRBV3-1|TRBJ2-1
CASSQDTAVYNEQFF
>TRBV6-1|TRBJ1-1
CAGTVGQPAMNTEAFF
>TRBV7-8|TRBJ1-5
CASSSEWVNNQPQHF
>TRBV12-3/TRBV12-4|TRBJ1-1
CASSLVAGTENTEAFF
>TRBV29-1|TRBJ2-2
CSVELSMGRAPGELFF
>TRBV11-2|TRBJ2-4
CASSSISGTEDRNIQYF
>TRBV12-3/TRBV12-4|TRBJ1-1
CASTDRTGTDTEAFF
>TRBV7-9|TRBJ2-6
CASQKRAGGSSGANVLTF
>TRBV10-3|TRBJ1-1
CAITETGNTEAFF
>TRBV5-1|TRBJ2-6
CASSSGLQPSGANVLTF
>TRBV30|TRBJ1-1
CAWTSGRLNTEAFF
>TRBV7-9|TRBJ1-5
CASSFEGRGPQHF
>TRBV7-8|TRBJ2-3
CASSLAPGWGTQYF
>TRBV4-1|TRBJ2-7
CASSHTSGRAPEQYF
>TRBV24-1|TRBJ2-1
CATIPGTSGKNEQFF
>TRBV5-1|TRBJ2-3
CATRLGPKDTQYF
>TRBV24-1|TRBJ2-1
CATSNGESNEQFF
>TRBV6-2/TRBV6-3|TRBJ2-7
CASSYTRDSMSEQYF